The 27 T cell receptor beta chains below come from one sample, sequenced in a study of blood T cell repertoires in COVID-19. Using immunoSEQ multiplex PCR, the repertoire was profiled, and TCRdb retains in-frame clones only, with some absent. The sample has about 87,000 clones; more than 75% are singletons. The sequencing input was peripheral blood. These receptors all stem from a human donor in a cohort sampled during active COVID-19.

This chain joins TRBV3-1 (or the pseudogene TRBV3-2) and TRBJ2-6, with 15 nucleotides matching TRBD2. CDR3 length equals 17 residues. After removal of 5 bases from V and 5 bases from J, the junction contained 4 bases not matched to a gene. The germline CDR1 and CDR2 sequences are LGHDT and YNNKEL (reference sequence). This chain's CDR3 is CASSFGTSGRWANVLTF. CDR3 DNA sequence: TGTGCCAGCAGCTTCGGGACTAGCGGGAGGTGGGCCAACGTCCTGACTTTC.

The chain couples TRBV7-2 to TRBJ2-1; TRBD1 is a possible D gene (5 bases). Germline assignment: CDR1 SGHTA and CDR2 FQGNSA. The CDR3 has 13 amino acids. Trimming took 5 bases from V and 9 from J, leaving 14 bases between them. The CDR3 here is CASSTSGLVEQFF. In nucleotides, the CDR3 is TGTGCCAGCAGCACCTCAGGGTTAGTTGAGCAGTTCTTC.

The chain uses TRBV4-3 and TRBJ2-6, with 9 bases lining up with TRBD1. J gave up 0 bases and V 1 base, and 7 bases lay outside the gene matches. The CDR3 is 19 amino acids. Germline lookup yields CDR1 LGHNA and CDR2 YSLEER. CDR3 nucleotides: TGCGCCAGCAGCCAAGTCACCGGGACAGGGCGCTCTGGGGCCAACGTCCTGACTTTC. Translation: CASSQVTGTGRSGANVLTF.

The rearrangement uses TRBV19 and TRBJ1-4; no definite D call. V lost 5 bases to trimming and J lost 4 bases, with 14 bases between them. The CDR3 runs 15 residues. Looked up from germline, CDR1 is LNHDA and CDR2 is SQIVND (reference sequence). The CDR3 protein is CASSSGFVNNEKLFF. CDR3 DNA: TGTGCCAGTAGTTCGGGATTCGTTAATAATGAAAAACTGTTTTTT.

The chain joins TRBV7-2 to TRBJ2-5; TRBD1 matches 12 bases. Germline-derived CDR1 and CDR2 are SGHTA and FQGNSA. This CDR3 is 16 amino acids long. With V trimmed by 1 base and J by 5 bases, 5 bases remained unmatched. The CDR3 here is CASSLGDRGLEETQYF. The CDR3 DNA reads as TGTGCCAGCAGCTTAGGGGACAGGGGGCTTGAGGAGACCCAGTACTTC. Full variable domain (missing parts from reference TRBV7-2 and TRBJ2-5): GAGVSQSPSNKVTEKGKDVELRCDPISGHTALYWYRQSLGQGLEFLIYFQGNSAPDKSGLPSDRFSAERTGGSVSTLTIQRTQQEDSAVYLCASSLGDRGLEETQYFGPGTRLLVL.

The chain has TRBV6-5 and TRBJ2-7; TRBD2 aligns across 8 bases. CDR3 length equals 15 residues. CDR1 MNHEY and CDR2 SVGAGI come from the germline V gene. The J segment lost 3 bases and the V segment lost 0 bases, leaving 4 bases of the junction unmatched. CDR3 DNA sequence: TGTGCCAGCAGTTACTCAAGCGGGAGACTCTACGAGCAGTACTTC. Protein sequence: CASSYSSGRLYEQYF.

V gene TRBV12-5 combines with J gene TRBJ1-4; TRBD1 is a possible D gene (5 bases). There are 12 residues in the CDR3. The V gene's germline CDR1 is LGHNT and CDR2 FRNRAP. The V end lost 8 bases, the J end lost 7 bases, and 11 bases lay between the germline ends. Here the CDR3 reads CASCREGEKLFF. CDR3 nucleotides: TGTGCTAGTTGCAGGGAGGGTGAAAAACTGTTTTTT.

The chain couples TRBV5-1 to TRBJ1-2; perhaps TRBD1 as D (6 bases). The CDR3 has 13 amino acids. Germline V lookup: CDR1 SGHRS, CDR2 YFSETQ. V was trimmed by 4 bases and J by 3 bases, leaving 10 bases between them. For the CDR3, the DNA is TGCGCCAGCAGCCAGGACAGCTACTATGGCTACACCTTC. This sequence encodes CASSQDSYYGYTF.

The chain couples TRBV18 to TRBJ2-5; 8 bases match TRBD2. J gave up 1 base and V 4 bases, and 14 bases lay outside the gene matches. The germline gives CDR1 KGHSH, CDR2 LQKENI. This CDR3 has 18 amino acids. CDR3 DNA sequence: TGTGCCAGCTCACGCGGGCTAGCGGAGCGGGGGATCCAAGAGACCCAGTACTTC. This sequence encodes CASSRGLAERGIQETQYF.

The CDR3 DNA follows: TGTGCCAGCAGCTTAGCAGGTAGTCTGAGCGGGAAATTCGGTTCCTACGAGCAGTACTTC. Protein product: CASSLAGSLSGKFGSYEQYF. The chain joins TRBV7-2 to TRBJ2-7; the match to TRBD2 covers 7 bases. Germline V gives CDR1 SGHTA, CDR2 FQGNSA. The V segment lost 0 bases and the J segment 1 base; nucleotides outside the gene matches: 18. This CDR3 spans 20 amino acids.

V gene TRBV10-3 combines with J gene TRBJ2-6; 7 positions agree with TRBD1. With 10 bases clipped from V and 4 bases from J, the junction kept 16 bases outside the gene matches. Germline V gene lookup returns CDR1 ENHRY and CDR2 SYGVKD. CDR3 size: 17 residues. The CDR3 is CATGRDSPSLGANVLTF. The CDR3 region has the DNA TGTGCCACGGGCCGGGACAGCCCTTCTCTGGGGGCCAACGTCCTGACTTTC.

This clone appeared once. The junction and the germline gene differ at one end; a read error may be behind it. In DNA form, the CDR3 reads TGCAGCATTGAACTAGCGGGAGTATGGAGTGAGCAGTTCTTC. Translated: CSIELAGVWSEQFF. The rearrangement joins TRBV29-1 to TRBJ2-1; 11 nucleotides align to TRBD2. Germline V gives CDR1 SQVTM, CDR2 ANQGSEA. CDR3 length equals 14 residues.

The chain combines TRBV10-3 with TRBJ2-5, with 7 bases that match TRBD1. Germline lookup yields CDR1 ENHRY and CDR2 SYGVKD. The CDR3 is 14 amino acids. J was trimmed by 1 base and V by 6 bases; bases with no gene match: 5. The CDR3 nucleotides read TGTGCCATCAGCCCAACAGGGGCCCAAGAGACCCAGTACTTC. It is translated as CAISPTGAQETQYF.

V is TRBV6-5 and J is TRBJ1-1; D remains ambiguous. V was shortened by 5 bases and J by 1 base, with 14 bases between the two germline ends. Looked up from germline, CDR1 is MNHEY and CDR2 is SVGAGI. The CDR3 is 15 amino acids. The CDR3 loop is CASSPPIAGNTEAFF. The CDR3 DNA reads TGTGCCAGCAGTCCCCCCATCGCAGGGAACACTGAAGCTTTCTTT.

CDR3 sequence reads: CASSLSQGDTGEQYF. CDR3 bases: TGCGCCAGCAGCTTGTCCCAGGGGGACACTGGCGAGCAGTACTTC. The gene calls are TRBV5-1 and TRBJ2-7; 7 bases are shared with TRBD1. CDR3 length equals 15 residues. The germline CDR1 and CDR2 sequences are SGHRS and YFSETQ. V lost 1 base, J lost 6 bases, and 10 bases stayed unmatched.

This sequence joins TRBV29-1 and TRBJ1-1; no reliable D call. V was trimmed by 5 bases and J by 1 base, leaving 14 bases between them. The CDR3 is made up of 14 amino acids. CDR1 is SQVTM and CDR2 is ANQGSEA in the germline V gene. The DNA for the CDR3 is TGCAGCGTTTTCACCCCTAGTCGGAACACTGAAGCTTTCTTT. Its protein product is CSVFTPSRNTEAFF. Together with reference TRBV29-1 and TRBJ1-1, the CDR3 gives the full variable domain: SAVISQKPSRDICQRGTSLTIQCQVDSQVTMMFWYRQQPGQSLTLIATANQGSEATYESGFVIDKFPISRPNLTFSTLTVSNMSPEDSSIYLCSVFTPSRNTEAFFGQGTRLTVV.

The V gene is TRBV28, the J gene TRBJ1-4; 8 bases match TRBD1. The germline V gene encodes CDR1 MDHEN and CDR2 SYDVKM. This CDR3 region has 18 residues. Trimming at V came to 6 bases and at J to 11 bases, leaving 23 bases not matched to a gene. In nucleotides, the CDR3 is TGTGCCAGCAGCGTCACCGGGTACGGACAGGGCTGGAATGGGAAACTGTTTTTT. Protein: CASSVTGYGQGWNGKLFF.

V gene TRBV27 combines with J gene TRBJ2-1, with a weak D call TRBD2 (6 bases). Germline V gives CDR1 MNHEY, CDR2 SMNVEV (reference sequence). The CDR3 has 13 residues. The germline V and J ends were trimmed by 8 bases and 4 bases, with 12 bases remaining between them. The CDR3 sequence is CASARRGYNEQFF. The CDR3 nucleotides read TGTGCCAGCGCGCGACGGGGGTACAATGAGCAGTTCTTC.

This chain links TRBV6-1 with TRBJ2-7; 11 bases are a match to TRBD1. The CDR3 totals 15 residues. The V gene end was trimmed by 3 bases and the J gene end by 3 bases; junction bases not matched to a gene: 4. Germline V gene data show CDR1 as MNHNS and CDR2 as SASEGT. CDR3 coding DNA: TGTGCCAGCAGTGAGGGGACAGGGGGTCTCTACGAGCAGTACTTC. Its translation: CASSEGTGGLYEQYF.

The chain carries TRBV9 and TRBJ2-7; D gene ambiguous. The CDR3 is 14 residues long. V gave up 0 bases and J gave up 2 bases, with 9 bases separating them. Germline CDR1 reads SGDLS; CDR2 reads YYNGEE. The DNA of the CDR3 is TGTGCCAGCAGCGTAGACTCAGGAACCTACGAGCAGTACTTC. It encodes CASSVDSGTYEQYF.

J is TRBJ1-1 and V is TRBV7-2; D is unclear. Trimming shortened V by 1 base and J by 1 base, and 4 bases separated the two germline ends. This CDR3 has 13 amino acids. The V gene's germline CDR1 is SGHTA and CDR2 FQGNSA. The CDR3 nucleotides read TGTGCCAGCAGCTTAGTTAAGAACACTGAAGCTTTCTTT. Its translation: CASSLVKNTEAFF.

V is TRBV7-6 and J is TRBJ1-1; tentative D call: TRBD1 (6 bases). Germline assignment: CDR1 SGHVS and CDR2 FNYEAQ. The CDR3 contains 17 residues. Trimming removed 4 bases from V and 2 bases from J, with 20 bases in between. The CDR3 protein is CASSSPLQGGKNTEAFF. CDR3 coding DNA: TGTGCCAGCAGCTCCCCCCTACAGGGAGGGAAAAACACTGAAGCTTTCTTT. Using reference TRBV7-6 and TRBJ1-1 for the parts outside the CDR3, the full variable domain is GAGVSQSPRYKVTKRGQDVALRCDPISGHVSLYWYRQALGQGPEFLTYFNYEAQQDKSGLPNDRFSAERPEGSISTLTIQRTEQRDSAMYRCASSSPLQGGKNTEAFFGQGTRLTVV.

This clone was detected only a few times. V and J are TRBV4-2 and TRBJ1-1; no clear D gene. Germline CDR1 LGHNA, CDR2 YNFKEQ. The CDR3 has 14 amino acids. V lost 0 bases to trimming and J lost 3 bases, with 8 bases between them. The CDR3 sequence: CASSQENRDTEAFF. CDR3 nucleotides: TGTGCCAGCAGCCAAGAGAATCGGGACACTGAAGCTTTCTTT.

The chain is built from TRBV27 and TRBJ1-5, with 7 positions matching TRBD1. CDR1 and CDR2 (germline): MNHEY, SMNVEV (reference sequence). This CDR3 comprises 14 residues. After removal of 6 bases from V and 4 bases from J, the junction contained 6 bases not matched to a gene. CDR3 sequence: CASRMTGRNQPQHF. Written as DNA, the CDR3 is TGTGCCAGCAGGATGACAGGGAGAAATCAGCCCCAGCATTTT.

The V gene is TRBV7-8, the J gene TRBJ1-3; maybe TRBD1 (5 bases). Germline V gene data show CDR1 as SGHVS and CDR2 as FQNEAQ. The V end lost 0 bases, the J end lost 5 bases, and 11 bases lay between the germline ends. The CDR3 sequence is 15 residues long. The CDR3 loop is CASSLARRGRNTIYF. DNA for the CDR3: TGTGCCAGCAGCTTAGCGCGGAGGGGTCGAAACACCATATATTTT.

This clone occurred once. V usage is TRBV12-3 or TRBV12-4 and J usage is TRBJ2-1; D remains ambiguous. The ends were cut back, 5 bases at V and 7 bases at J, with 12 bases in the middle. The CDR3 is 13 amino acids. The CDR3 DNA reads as TGTGCCAGCAGTCCCCAGTTGGTAAATGAGCAGTTCTTC. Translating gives CASSPQLVNEQFF.

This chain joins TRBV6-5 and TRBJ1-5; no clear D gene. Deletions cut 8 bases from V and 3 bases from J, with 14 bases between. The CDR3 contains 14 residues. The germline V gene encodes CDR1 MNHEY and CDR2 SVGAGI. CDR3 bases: TGTGCCAGCGTCCAAAGGGAGCTCAATCAGCCCCAGCATTTT. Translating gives CASVQRELNQPQHF.